The rows below give T cell receptor beta chains drawn from one sample of a study of blood T cells in healthy people across ages. TCRdb reprocessed the 5' RACE reads with MiXCR, giving one entry per CDR3 protein. Among 1,100,000 or so distinct CDR3 sequences listed, more than 35% were seen once. The specimen sequenced was blood. These receptors all stem from a woman aged 55-70 years in good health. Each CDR3 is given with its conserved first and last residue. D genes are given only for firm matches. The size of a clone is reported for some rows only, either as once, few or many, or as a class for expanded clones.

v_call: TRBV7-2; d_call: TRBD2; clone_size: -; j_call: TRBJ2-7; cdr3_aa: CASSSAGTSGSREQYF; cdr3_nt: TGTGCCAGCAGCTCCGCCGGGACTAGCGGGAGTCGAGAGCAGTACTTC
v_call: TRBV7-9; d_call: -; clone_size: -; j_call: TRBJ2-1; cdr3_aa: CASSLGPQQFF; cdr3_nt: TGCGCCAGCAGCTTGGGCCCACAGCAGTTCTTC
v_call: TRBV5-6; d_call: TRBD1; clone_size: -; j_call: TRBJ2-3; cdr3_aa: CTSSIGTEGTDTQYF; cdr3_nt: TGTACCAGCAGCATCGGGACAGAAGGCACAGATACGCAGTATTTT
v_call: TRBV3-1; d_call: TRBD1; clone_size: -; j_call: TRBJ2-5; cdr3_aa: CASSRGQGGSQYF; cdr3_nt: TGTGCCAGCAGCCGGGGACAGGGAGGCTCCCAGTACTTC
v_call: TRBV28; d_call: TRBD2; clone_size: -; j_call: TRBJ2-7; cdr3_aa: CASSSPRISGKTGEQYF; cdr3_nt: TGTGCCAGCAGTTCCCCCCGGATTAGCGGGAAAACGGGCGAGCAGTACTTC
v_call: TRBV5-1; d_call: -; clone_size: -; j_call: TRBJ2-1; cdr3_aa: CASSPGGDHNEQVF; cdr3_nt: TGCGCCAGCAGCCCTGGCGGGGACCACAATGAGCAGGTCTTC
v_call: TRBV6-1; d_call: TRBD2; clone_size: few; j_call: TRBJ2-1; cdr3_aa: CASRRTSGHNEQFF; cdr3_nt: TGTGCCAGCAGAAGGACTAGCGGGCACAATGAGCAGTTCTTC
v_call: TRBV12-3/TRBV12-4; d_call: -; clone_size: few; j_call: TRBJ2-5; cdr3_aa: CASSLARRPGETQYF; cdr3_nt: TGTGCCAGCAGTTTAGCGCGAAGGCCCGGGGAGACCCAGTACTTC
v_call: TRBV25-1; d_call: -; clone_size: -; j_call: TRBJ1-1; cdr3_aa: CACSGDGGEAFF; cdr3_nt: TGTGCCTGCAGTGGGGACGGGGGGGAAGCTTTCTTT
v_call: TRBV9; d_call: -; clone_size: few; j_call: TRBJ2-5; cdr3_aa: CASSVRAGGKETQYF; cdr3_nt: TGTGCCAGCAGCGTCAGGGCAGGGGGGAAAGAGACCCAGTACTTC
v_call: TRBV6-1; d_call: -; clone_size: -; j_call: TRBJ2-7; cdr3_aa: CASSAGRVGQFYEQYF; cdr3_nt: TGTGCCAGCAGTGCAGGTAGAGTAGGGCAGTTCTACGAGCAGTACTTC
v_call: TRBV20-1; d_call: TRBD2; clone_size: few; j_call: TRBJ2-7; cdr3_aa: CSASRRTSGDLGEQYF; cdr3_nt: TGCAGTGCTTCTCGTAGGACTAGCGGGGACCTCGGCGAGCAGTACTTC
v_call: TRBV20-1; d_call: TRBD2; clone_size: few; j_call: TRBJ2-7; cdr3_aa: CSAASGRAREQYF; cdr3_nt: TGCAGTGCCGCTAGCGGGAGGGCCAGGGAGCAGTACTTC
v_call: TRBV3-1; d_call: -; clone_size: few; j_call: TRBJ2-1; cdr3_aa: CASSQVYNERFF; cdr3_nt: TGTGCCAGCAGCCAAGTCTACAATGAGCGGTTCTTC
v_call: TRBV7-8; d_call: -; clone_size: -; j_call: TRBJ2-7; cdr3_aa: CASSLVAGFASYEQYF; cdr3_nt: TGTGCCAGCAGCTTAGTGGCGGGATTCGCCTCCTACGAGCAGTACTTC
v_call: TRBV12-3/TRBV12-4; d_call: -; clone_size: -; j_call: TRBJ2-7; cdr3_aa: CASSLGQGTTYEQYF; cdr3_nt: TGTGCCAGCAGTTTAGGCCAGGGGACTACCTACGAGCAGTACTTC
v_call: TRBV2; d_call: TRBD1; clone_size: -; j_call: TRBJ2-5; cdr3_aa: CASSGIFRGQGKETQYF; cdr3_nt: TGTGCCAGCAGTGGAATATTTCGGGGACAGGGTAAAGAGACCCAGTACTTC
v_call: TRBV27; d_call: TRBD1; clone_size: once; j_call: TRBJ2-2; cdr3_aa: CASSVYRGLGTGELFF; cdr3_nt: TGTGCCAGCAGTGTATACAGGGGGCTGGGCACCGGGGAGCTGTTTTTT
v_call: TRBV6-5; d_call: -; clone_size: -; j_call: TRBJ1-6; cdr3_aa: CASSYPGNSPLHF; cdr3_nt: TGTGCCAGCAGTTACCCTGGGAATTCACCCCTCCACTTT
v_call: TRBV27; d_call: TRBD2; clone_size: -; j_call: TRBJ2-7; cdr3_aa: CASTGTSEYEQYF; cdr3_nt: TGTGCCAGCACCGGGACTAGCGAGTACGAGCAGTACTTC
v_call: TRBV28; d_call: -; clone_size: few; j_call: TRBJ2-7; cdr3_aa: CASSSPPHGSEQYF; cdr3_nt: TGTGCCAGCAGTTCCCCCCCGCACGGAAGCGAGCAGTACTTC
v_call: TRBV27; d_call: -; clone_size: -; j_call: TRBJ2-1; cdr3_aa: CASSLTGRSDEQFF; cdr3_nt: TGTGCCAGCAGTTTAACGGGACGTTCCGATGAGCAGTTCTTC
v_call: TRBV27; d_call: TRBD2; clone_size: few; j_call: TRBJ2-3; cdr3_aa: CASSSRREAGETDTQYF; cdr3_nt: TGTGCCAGCAGCTCCCGGAGAGAAGCGGGAGAAACAGATACGCAGTATTTT
v_call: TRBV7-3; d_call: TRBD2; clone_size: -; j_call: TRBJ2-3; cdr3_aa: CASSAPAGTSGSDTQYF; cdr3_nt: TGTGCCAGCAGCGCCCCTGCCGGGACTAGCGGCTCAGATACGCAGTATTTT
v_call: TRBV5-1; d_call: TRBD1; clone_size: many; j_call: TRBJ1-2; cdr3_aa: CASSPGQGSGYTF; cdr3_nt: TGTGCCAGCAGCCCGGGACAGGGAAGTGGCTACACCTTC
v_call: TRBV29-1; d_call: TRBD2; clone_size: few; j_call: TRBJ2-4; cdr3_aa: CSVVTAKAGVRRNEQYF; cdr3_nt: TGCAGCGTTGTAACAGCAAAAGCGGGGGTGCGACGGAATGAGCAGTACTTC
v_call: TRBV12-3/TRBV12-4; d_call: -; clone_size: -; j_call: TRBJ1-1; cdr3_aa: CASSLSKGGTEAFF; cdr3_nt: TGTGCCAGCAGTTTATCGAAGGGAGGAACTGAAGCTTTCTTT
v_call: TRBV5-1; d_call: -; clone_size: -; j_call: TRBJ2-3; cdr3_aa: CASSQGGQPSTDTQYF; cdr3_nt: TGCGCCAGCAGCCAGGGGGGACAGCCTAGCACAGATACGCAGTATTTT
v_call: TRBV9; d_call: TRBD1; clone_size: -; j_call: TRBJ2-3; cdr3_aa: CASSGTGLDTQYF; cdr3_nt: TGTGCCAGCAGCGGGACAGGGTTGGATACGCAGTATTTT
v_call: TRBV4-2; d_call: TRBD2; clone_size: -; j_call: TRBJ2-1; cdr3_aa: CANSQKLEWTSAYNEQFF; cdr3_nt: TGTGCCAACAGCCAAAAATTGGAGTGGACTAGCGCCTACAATGAGCAGTTCTTC
v_call: TRBV20-1; d_call: TRBD2; clone_size: -; j_call: TRBJ2-1; cdr3_aa: CSARDGPIAGEGGYNEQFF; cdr3_nt: TGCAGTGCTAGAGATGGTCCGATAGCGGGAGAGGGAGGCTACAATGAGCAGTTCTTC
v_call: TRBV5-1; d_call: TRBD1; clone_size: few; j_call: TRBJ2-5; cdr3_aa: CASKNGQGQETQYF; cdr3_nt: TGCGCCAGCAAAAATGGACAGGGACAAGAGACCCAGTACTTC